This T cell receptor (beta chain) emerged from a study of blood T cells in healthy people across ages. Note on this clonotype: Its antigen remains unidentified.

V gave up 2 bases and J gave up 6 bases; unmatched junction bases: 7. Germline assignment: CDR1 MNHEY and CDR2 SVGEGT. This CDR3 region has 15 residues. Primed by a sample-barcoded 5' primer and a J-beta primer mix, a second PCR proceeded for about 6 to 11 cycles. TCRdb re-called the 5' RACE reads through MiXCR, storing one row per CDR3 protein. This table holds roughly 1,800,000 distinct CDR3 sequences, 40% to 55% found once. Study-wide points: Naive T cell percentage showed a strong correlation with the diversity of TCR beta. Changes seen in expanded clonotypes were possibly confounded by donor CMV status left unknown. PBMCs went unsorted, and a conclusive naive versus antigen-experienced comparison was therefore prevented.

The TCR originated in a middle-aged woman in good health. J is TRBJ2-7 and V is TRBV6-2 or TRBV6-3; 10 bases line up with TRBD2. The sequenced sample consisted of blood. The CDR3 sequence: CASSYGTLAGAEQYF. As DNA, the CDR3 is TGTGCCAGCAGTTACGGGACTCTAGCGGGGGCCGAGCAGTACTTC.